This passage covers 3 T cell receptor beta chains from one sample sequenced in a study of cytotoxic CD8 clonotypes in ibrutinib-treated CLL. Profiled with immunoSEQ multiplex PCR; TCRdb holds only in-frame clones, not every one. The repertoire holds 150,000 to 250,000 clones, with about 72% as singletons. Sample: PBMCs, taken after 24 months of ibrutinib treatment. Source of these receptors: a human donor with chronic lymphocytic leukemia.

This chain connects TRBV4-1 to TRBJ2-7; 9 bases align to TRBD2. Trimming took 5 bases from V and 1 from J; bases not matched to a gene: 3. Germline assignment: CDR1 MGHRA and CDR2 YSYEKL. The CDR3 spans 14 residues. DNA for the CDR3: TGCGCCAGCAGCGCTAGCGGGATGTCCTACGAGCAGTACTTC. Its translation is CASSASGMSYEQYF.

The rearrangement uses TRBV7-9 and TRBJ1-1; D unclear. Trimming cost V 2 bases and J 10 bases, with 11 bases left between them. CDR3 length: 12 residues. Germline CDR1 and CDR2: SEHNR and FQNEAQ (reference sequence). The CDR3 region has the DNA TGTGCCAGCAGCTTAACTCTCGAGGGAGCTTTCTTT. Protein: CASSLTLEGAFF.

V is TRBV4-3 and J is TRBJ2-7; 12 positions agree with TRBD2. Per the germline V gene, CDR1 is LGHNA and CDR2 is YSLEER. The CDR3 runs 16 residues. The J segment lost 4 bases and the V segment lost 0 bases, leaving 4 bases of the junction unmatched. The CDR3 sequence: CASSQEGLAGFYEQYF. CDR3 nucleotide sequence: TGCGCCAGCAGCCAAGAGGGACTAGCGGGTTTTTACGAGCAGTACTTC.